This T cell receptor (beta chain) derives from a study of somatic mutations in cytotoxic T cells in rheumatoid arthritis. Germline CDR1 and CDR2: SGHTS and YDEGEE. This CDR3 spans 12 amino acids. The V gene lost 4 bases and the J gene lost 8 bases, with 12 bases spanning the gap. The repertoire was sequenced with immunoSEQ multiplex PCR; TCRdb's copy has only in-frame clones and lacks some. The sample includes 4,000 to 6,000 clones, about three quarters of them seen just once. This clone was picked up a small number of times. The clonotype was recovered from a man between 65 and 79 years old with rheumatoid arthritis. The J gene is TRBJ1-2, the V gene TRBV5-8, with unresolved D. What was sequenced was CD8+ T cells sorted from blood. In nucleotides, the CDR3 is TGTGCCAGCAGCCTGGGCCTAAACGGCTACACCTTC. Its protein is CASSLGLNGYTF.